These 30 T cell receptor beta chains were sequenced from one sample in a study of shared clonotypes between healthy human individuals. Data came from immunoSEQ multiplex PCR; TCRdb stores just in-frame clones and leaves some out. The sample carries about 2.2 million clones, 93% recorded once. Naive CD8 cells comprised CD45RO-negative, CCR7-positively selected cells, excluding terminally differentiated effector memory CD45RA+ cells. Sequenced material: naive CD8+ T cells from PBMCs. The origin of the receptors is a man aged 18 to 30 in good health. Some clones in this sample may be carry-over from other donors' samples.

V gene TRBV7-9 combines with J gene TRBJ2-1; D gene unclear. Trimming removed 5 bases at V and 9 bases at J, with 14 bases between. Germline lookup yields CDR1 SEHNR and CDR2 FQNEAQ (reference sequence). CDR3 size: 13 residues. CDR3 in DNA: TGTGCCAGCAGCAGGATAGCCTTTGGTGAGCAGTTCTTC. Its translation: CASSRIAFGEQFF.

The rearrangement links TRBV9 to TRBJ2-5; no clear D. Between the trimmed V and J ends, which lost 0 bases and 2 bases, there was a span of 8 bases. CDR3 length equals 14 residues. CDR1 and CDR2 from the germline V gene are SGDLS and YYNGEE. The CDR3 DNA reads TGTGCCAGCAGCGTAGGGGCTGCTCAAGAGACCCAGTACTTC. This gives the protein CASSVGAAQETQYF.

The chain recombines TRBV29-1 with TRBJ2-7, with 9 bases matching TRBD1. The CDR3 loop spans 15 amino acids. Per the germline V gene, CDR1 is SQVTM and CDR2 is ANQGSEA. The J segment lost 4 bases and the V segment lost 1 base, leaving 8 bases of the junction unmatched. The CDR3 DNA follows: TGCAGCGTTGAAGGGATTGGGACAGGGCCGTACGAGCAGTACTTC. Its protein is CSVEGIGTGPYEQYF.

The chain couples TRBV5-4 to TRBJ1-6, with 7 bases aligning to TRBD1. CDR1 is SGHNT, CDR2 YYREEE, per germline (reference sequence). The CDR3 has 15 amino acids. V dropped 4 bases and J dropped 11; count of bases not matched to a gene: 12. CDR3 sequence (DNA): TGTGCCAGCAGCCCTGCAACAGGGGCCATTGCACCCCTCCACTTT. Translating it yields CASSPATGAIAPLHF.

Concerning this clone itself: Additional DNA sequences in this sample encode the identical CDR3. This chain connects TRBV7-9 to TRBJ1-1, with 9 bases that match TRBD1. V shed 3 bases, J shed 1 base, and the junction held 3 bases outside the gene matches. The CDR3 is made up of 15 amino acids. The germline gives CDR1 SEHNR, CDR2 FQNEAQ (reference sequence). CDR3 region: CASSFPGQGNTEAFF. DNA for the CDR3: TGTGCCAGCAGCTTTCCGGGACAGGGGAACACTGAAGCTTTCTTT.

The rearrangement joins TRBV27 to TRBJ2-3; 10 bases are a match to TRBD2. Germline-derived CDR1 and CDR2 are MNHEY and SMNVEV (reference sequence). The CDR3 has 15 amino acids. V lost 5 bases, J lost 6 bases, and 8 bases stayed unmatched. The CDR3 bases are TGTGCCAGCAGTGTAAGCGGGAGGGCCGGGGATACGCAGTATTTT. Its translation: CASSVSGRAGDTQYF.

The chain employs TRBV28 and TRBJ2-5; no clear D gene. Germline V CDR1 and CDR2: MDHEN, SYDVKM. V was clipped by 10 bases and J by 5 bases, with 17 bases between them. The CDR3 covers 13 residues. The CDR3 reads CATSPRHAETQYF. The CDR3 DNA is TGTGCCACCTCACCCCGACATGCGGAGACCCAGTACTTC.

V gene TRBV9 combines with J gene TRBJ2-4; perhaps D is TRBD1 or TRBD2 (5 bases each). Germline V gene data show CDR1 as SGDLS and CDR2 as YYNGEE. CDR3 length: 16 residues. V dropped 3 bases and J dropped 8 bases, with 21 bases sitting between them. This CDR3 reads CASSERGRRREDIQYF. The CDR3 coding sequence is TGTGCCAGCAGCGAACGGGGCCGACGAAGAGAGGACATTCAGTACTTC.

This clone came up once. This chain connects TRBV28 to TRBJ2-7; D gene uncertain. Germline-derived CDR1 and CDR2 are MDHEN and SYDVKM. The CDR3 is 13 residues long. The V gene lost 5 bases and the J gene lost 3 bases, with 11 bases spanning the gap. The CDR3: CASSPPRSYEQYF. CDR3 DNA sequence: TGTGCCAGCAGTCCCCCCCGGAGCTACGAGCAGTACTTC.

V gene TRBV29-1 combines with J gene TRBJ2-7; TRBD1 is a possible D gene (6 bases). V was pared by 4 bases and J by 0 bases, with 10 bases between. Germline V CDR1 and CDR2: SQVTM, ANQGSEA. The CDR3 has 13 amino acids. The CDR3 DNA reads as TGCAGCGTTGTATCGGACAGCTCCTACGAGCAGTACTTC. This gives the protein CSVVSDSSYEQYF.

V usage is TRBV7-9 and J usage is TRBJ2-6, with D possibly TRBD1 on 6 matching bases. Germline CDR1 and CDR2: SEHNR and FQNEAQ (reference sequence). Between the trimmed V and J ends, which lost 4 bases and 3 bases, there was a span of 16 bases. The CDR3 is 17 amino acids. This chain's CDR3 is CASSSQTGPIGANVLTF. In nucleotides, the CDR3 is TGTGCCAGCAGCTCACAGACAGGCCCGATTGGGGCCAACGTCCTGACTTTC.

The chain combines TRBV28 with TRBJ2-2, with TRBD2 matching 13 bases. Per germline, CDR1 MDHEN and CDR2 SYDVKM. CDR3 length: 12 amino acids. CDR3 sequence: CAGLAGTGELFF. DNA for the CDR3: TGTGCGGGACTAGCGGGGACCGGGGAGCTGTTTTTT.

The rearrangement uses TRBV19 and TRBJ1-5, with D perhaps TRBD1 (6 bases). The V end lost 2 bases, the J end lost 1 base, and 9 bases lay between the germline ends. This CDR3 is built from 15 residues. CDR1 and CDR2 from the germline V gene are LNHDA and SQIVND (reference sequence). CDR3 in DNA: TGTGCCAGTAGTATATTAGACAGGAGCAATCAGCCCCAGCATTTT. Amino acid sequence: CASSILDRSNQPQHF. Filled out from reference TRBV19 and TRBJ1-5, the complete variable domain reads DGGITQSPKYLFRKEGQNVTLSCEQNLNHDAMYWYRQDPGQGLRLIYYSQIVNDFQKGDIAEGYSVSREKKESFPLTVTSAQKNPTAFYLCASSILDRSNQPQHFGDGTRLSIL.

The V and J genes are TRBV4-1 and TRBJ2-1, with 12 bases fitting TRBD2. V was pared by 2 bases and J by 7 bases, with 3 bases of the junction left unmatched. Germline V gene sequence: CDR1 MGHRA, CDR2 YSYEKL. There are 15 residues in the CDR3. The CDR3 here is CASSQTSGRLNEQFF. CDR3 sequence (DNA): TGCGCCAGCAGCCAAACTAGCGGGAGGCTAAATGAGCAGTTCTTC.

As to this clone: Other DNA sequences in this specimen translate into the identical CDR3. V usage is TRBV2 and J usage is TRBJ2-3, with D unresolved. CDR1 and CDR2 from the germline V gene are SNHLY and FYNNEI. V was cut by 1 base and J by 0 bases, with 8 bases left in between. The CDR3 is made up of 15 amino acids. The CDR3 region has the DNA TGTGCCAGCAGTGAAGGAAGAGTCAGCACAGATACGCAGTATTTT. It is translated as CASSEGRVSTDTQYF. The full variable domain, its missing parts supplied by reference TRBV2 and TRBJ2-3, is EPEVTQTPSHQVTQMGQEVILRCVPISNHLYFYWYRQILGQKVEFLVSFYNNEISEKSEIFDDQFSVERPDGSNFTLKIRSTKLEDSAMYFCASSEGRVSTDTQYFGPGTRLTVL.

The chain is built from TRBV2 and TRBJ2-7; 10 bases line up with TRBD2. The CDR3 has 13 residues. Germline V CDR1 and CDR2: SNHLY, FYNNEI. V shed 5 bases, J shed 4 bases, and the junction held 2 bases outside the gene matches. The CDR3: CASSPSGRYEQYF. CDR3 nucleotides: TGTGCCAGCAGTCCTAGCGGGAGATACGAGCAGTACTTC.

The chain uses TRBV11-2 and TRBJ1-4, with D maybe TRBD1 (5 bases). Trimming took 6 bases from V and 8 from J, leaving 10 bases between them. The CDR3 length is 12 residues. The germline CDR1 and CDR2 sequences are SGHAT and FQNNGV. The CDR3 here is CASSSGKEKLFF. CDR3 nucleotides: TGTGCCAGCAGTTCAGGGAAAGAAAAACTGTTTTTT.

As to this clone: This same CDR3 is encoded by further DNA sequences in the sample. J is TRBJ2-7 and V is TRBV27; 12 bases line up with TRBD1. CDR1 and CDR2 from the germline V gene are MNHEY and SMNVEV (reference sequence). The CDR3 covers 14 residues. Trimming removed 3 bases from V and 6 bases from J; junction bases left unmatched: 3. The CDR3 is CASSLGTGGVEQYF. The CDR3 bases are TGTGCCAGCAGTTTGGGGACAGGGGGCGTCGAGCAGTACTTC.

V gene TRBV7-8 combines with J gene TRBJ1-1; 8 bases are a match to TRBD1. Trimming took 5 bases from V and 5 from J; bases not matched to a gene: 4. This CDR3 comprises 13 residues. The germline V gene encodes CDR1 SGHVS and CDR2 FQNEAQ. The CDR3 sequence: CASSGYRGTEAFF. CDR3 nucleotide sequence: TGTGCCAGCAGCGGCTACAGGGGGACTGAAGCTTTCTTT.

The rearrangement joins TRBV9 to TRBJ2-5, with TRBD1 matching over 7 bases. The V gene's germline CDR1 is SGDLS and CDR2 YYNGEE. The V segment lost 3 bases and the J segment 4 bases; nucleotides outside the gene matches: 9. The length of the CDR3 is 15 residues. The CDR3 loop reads CASSASGTVRETQYF. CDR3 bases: TGTGCCAGCAGCGCATCCGGGACAGTAAGAGAGACCCAGTACTTC.

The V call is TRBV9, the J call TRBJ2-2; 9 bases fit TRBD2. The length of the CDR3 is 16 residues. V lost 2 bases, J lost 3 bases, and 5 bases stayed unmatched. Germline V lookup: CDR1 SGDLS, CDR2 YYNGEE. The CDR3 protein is CASSVSGRRDTGELFF. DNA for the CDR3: TGTGCCAGCAGCGTTAGCGGGAGAAGGGACACCGGGGAGCTGTTTTTT.

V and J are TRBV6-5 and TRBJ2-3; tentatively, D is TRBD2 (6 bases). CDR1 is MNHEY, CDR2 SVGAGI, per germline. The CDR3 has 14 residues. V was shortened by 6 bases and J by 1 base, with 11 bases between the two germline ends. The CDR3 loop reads CASSLGEGTDTQYF. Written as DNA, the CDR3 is TGTGCCAGCAGCCTCGGGGAGGGCACAGATACGCAGTATTTT.

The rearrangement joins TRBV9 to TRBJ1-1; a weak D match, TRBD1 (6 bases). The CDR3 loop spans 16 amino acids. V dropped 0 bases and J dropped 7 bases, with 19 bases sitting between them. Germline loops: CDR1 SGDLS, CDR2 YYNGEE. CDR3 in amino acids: CASSVGGGWGSGEAFF. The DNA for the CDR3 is TGTGCCAGCAGCGTAGGAGGGGGTTGGGGATCTGGTGAAGCTTTCTTT.

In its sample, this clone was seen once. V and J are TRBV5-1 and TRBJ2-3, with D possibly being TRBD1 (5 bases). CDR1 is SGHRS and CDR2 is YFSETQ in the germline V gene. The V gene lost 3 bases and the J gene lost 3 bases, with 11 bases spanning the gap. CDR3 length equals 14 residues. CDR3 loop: CASSSRQGTDTQYF. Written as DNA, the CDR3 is TGCGCCAGCAGCTCGCGCCAGGGAACAGATACGCAGTATTTT.

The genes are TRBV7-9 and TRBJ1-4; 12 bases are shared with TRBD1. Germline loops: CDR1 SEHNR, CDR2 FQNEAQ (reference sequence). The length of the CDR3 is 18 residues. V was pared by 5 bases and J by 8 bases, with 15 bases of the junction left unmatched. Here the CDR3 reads CASSSPPLGTGGGEKLFF. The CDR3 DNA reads TGTGCCAGCAGCAGTCCACCGCTTGGGACAGGGGGCGGCGAAAAACTGTTTTTT.

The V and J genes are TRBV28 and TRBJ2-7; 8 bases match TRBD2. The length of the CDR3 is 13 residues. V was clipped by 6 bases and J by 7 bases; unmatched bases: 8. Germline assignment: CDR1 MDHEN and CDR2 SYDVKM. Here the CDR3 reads CASSTSGGVEQYF. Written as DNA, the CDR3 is TGTGCCAGCAGCACATCGGGAGGGGTGGAGCAGTACTTC.

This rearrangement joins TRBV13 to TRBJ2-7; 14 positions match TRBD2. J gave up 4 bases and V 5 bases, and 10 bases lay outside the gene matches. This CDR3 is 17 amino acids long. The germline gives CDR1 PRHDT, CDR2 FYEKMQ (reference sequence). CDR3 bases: TGTGCCAGCAGCCCCAGACTAGCGGGAGGGCCGGCGTACGAGCAGTACTTC. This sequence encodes CASSPRLAGGPAYEQYF.

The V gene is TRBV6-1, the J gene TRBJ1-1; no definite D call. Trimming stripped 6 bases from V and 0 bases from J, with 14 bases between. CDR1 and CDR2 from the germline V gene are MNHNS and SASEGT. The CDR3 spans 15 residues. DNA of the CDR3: TGTGCCAGCAGCCTCCGATCGGGCCTGAACACTGAAGCTTTCTTT. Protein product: CASSLRSGLNTEAFF.

The CDR3 spells CASSPGVSGSYEQYF. CDR3 DNA: TGTGCCAGCAGTCCAGGGGTTAGCGGGAGCTACGAGCAGTACTTC. The chain links TRBV9 to TRBJ2-7, with 9 nucleotides matching TRBD2. V lost 5 bases to trimming and J lost 3 bases; unmatched junction nucleotides: 9. This CDR3 is built from 15 residues. CDR1 and CDR2 (germline): SGDLS, YYNGEE.

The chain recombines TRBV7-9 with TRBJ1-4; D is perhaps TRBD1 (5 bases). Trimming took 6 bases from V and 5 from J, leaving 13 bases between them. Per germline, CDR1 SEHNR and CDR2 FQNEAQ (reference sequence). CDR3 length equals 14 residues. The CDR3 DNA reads TGTGCCAGCAGTGGGGGGGTACCCAATGAAAAACTGTTTTTT. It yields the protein CASSGGVPNEKLFF.